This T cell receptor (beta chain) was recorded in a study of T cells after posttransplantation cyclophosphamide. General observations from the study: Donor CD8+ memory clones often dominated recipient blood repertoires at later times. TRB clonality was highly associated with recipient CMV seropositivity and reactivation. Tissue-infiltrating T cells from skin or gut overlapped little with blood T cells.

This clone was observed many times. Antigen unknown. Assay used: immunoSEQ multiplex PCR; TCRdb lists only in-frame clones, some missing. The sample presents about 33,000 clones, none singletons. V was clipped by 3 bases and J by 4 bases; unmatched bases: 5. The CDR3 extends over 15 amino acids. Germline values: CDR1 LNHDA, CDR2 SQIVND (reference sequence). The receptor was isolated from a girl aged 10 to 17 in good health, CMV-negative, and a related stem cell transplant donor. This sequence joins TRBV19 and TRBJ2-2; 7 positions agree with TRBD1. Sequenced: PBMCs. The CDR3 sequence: CASSMMTGFTGELFF. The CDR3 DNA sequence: TGTGCCAGTAGTATGATGACAGGGTTCACCGGGGAGCTGTTTTTT.